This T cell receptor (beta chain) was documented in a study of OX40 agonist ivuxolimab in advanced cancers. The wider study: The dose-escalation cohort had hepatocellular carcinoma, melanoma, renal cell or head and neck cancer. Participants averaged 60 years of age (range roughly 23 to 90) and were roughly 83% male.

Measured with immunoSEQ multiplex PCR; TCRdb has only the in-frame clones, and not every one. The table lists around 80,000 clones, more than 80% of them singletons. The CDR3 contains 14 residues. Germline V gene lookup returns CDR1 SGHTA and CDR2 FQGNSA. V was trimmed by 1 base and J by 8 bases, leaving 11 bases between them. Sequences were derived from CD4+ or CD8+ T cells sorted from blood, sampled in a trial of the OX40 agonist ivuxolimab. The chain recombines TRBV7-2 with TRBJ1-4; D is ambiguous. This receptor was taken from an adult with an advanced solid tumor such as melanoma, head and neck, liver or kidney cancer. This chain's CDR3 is CASSLGTTVEKLFF. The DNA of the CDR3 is TGTGCCAGCAGCTTAGGTACAACCGTCGAAAAACTGTTTTTT.